This TCR beta chain was documented in a study of cytomegalovirus exposure and HLA in healthy donors (TCRdb year 2017). A note on the overall study: In an earlier analysis of some 550 of the donors, 276 Gb of sequence data and some 100 million unique TCR beta sequences from 180 million or so T cells were reported. Of the roughly 400 genotyped donors, approximately 82% fell in the genetic ancestry cluster associated with self-reported Caucasian donors. In a later analysis, previously published TCR beta repertoires from about 670 donors were re-analyzed and high-resolution HLA genotyping was added so that TCR occurrence patterns could be studied. To decide whether each TCR beta V gene segment behaved as functional or pseudogenic, an earlier analysis of several hundred of the donors relied on high-throughput TCR beta sequencing. Rather than drawing on any new phenotypic data, the later analysis identified candidate immune exposures from TCR beta sequences and the way those sequences occurred across donors. Among over 350 genotyped donors of the cohort, an average of approximately 230,000 unique TCR beta nucleotide sequences were sequenced per donor, around a sixth of them non-productive. Donor age, sex, ethnicity and CMV serostatus were compiled alongside the repertoire data. An early release covering just under 650 HLA-typed donors comprised about 300 gigabases of sequencing data and 85 million or so unique TCR sequences. Both class I and class II loci were covered by HLA typing, at four-digit resolution. About 5 DR-DQ haplotypes were handled as single units for association and clustering, since linkage in the cohort was strong. Along with the 666-subject first cohort, a separate validation cohort of over a hundred different subjects was used. The study aimed to test whether signatures of past pathogen exposure could be identified by cataloging public T cell receptors. The T cell repertoires of under 700 subjects were profiled by immunosequencing and related to cytomegalovirus serostatus. A later genetic analysis used genome-wide SNP genotypes for about 65% of the 666 donors, treating that subset as a discovery cohort. All discovery cohort repertoires had been generated on a single sequencing platform. High-throughput TCR immunosequencing, statistical association of individual TCRs with disease status, and machine learning were combined to predict cytomegalovirus infection status. Typing coverage varied by locus: roughly 629-630 donors for A, B, C, DRB1 and DQB1; under 550 for DQA1; approximately 570 for DPA1; approximately 470 for DPB1. Summary of the overall study and its limitations: Across donors, most TCR sequences were observed very rarely, whereas some public TCRs were present in many individuals. A few of the identified cytomegalovirus-associated TCR beta chains were confirmed in vitro to be specific for cytomegalovirus antigens. Several of the top co-occurrence clusters appeared to be linked to parvovirus B19, influenza, CMV and Epstein-Barr virus, according to a later analysis. When HLA alleles, especially DR and DQ, strongly co-occurred, TCR associations were difficult to assign to individual alleles. In a later analysis, most CMV-associated TCR beta chains were found to appear HLA-restricted, with HLA associations seemingly driven largely by CMV exposure. Correlated functional status among segregating V segments might be attributable to linkage disequilibrium, but an unknown experimental factor could not be ruled out. A later genetic analysis associated a missense DCLRE1C variant with V-gene and J-gene trimming of TCR beta chains, and an independent cohort replicated the association. Because HLA typing was missing for some donors at each locus, association tests included only the typed subset. The authors suggested that the approach could potentially be generalized to other disease states and immunological phenotypes. In both the original and validation cohorts, the classifier was reported to diagnose cytomegalovirus status with high specificity and sensitivity. In this cohort, only TCR beta chains were sequenced, and detectable features were limited by the absence of alpha or paired-chain data. For the cohort, immune exposure information was limited to CMV serostatus. A later genetic analysis reported fewer N-insertions in productive TCRs among donors in an Asian-associated ancestry cluster than the roughly 700-donor mean. A later analysis found that HLA-associated TCR beta chains were more clonally expanded and had lower generation probabilities than equally common non-associated chains. The presence/absence analyses assumed that sequencing depth was roughly uniform across donors, and that assumption may not be true. The 87-base-pair reads could not distinguish some IMGT-functional V segments, including TRBV6-2 and TRBV6-3, so those segments were excluded. In an earlier analysis of about 600 of the donors, most TCR beta V segments appeared in productive rearrangements about 87% or about 30% of the time, broadly matching IMGT annotations. A further reported finding was that TCR beta sequences accurately predicted the HLA-A and HLA-B alleles for most subjects in the first cohort. A cluster of highly shared sequence variants was judged likely to be a technical artifact of the sequencing pipeline. Because counts were too low, roughly 18 rarely observed V segments, including chromosome 9 orphons, were left out of the earlier analysis of about 500 of the donors. In a later analysis, the rate of TCR association differed among HLA loci, with DRB1 alleles having the most associated TCRs and HLA-C alleles having the fewest. A later analysis associated about 17,000 TCR beta sequences with specific HLA alleles at a false discovery rate of 0.05. In the study, 150 to 200 TCR beta chains were listed as associated with cytomegalovirus.

In total, over 600 healthy bone marrow donors made up the cohort. At the time of sampling, all cohort members were nominally healthy, though unrecorded immune exposures were likely present. The donor was CMV seropositive and was included in the group of approximately 310 seropositive cohort members. Every donor gave a peripheral blood sample, and the peripheral blood mononuclear cells from that sample were used for TCR beta sequencing. The Qiagen DNeasy Blood Extraction Kit was used to extract genomic DNA from the blood cell samples. As for this clone: This receptor's antigen is unknown. Per-nucleotide qualities are absent, and no much larger clonotype sits a single base away.

The germline V gene specifies SGHDN as CDR1 and FVKESK as CDR2. Including cysteine and phenylalanine, the CDR3 has 18 amino acids. Only the CDR3 portion is preserved as DNA: 54 bases, with reading frame beginning at the first base. The junction shows trimming of 4 bases on V and 3 bases on J, and the gene matches do not reach 11 bases of it. Preparation of the library involved the immunoSEQ multiplex PCR assay. A mixture of 60 forward primers for TCR Vbeta segments and 13 reverse primers for TCR Jbeta segments was used in the multiplex PCR. The CDR3 region of rearranged TCR beta genes was amplified from genomic DNA with a multiplex PCR assay. Amplified TCR beta libraries were sequenced as 87-base-pair reads on the Illumina HiSeq System. The authors' pipeline ran thus. In a later analysis, some 80 million unique TCR beta chains were counted across the roughly 670 repertoires, and roughly 11 million of these chains were shared by at least two donors. Raw reads were error-corrected and collapsed into unique sequences by a nearest-neighbor algorithm in which closely related sequences were merged to remove PCR and sequencing errors. Alignment of CDR3 sequences to IMGT reference sequences was used to assign V, D and J gene segments. For a sequence to be retained, a match of at least six nucleotides to both a V gene segment and a J gene segment was required. Rearrangements were called productive when the CDR3 lacked stop codons and stayed in frame with V and J; all others were non-productive. CDR3 was defined by IMGT convention, running from the second conserved V-encoded cysteine to the conserved J-encoded phenylalanine. The earlier analysis of more than 450 of the donors excluded sequences that lacked an unambiguous match to a single V gene segment. In an earlier analysis of almost 600 of the donors, a V segment was called functional when productive rearrangements were above 56.7%, and segregating when the standard deviation between donors exceeded 5%. A statistical classification framework was developed to diagnose cytomegalovirus status using the catalog of TCR beta chain sequences. V and J gene assignment, in a later analysis, came from comparing TCR nucleotide sequences with IMGT/GENE-DB human TR gene sequences. The TCRdist pipeline was used in a later analysis to assign CDR3 sequences and most-parsimonious VDJ recombination scenarios. A later analysis defined each TCR beta chain by its CDR3 amino acid sequence plus V-gene family, and excluded reads lacking a unique V-gene family. A later analysis removed 550 to 700 highly shared, low-generation-probability nucleotide sequences to deal with suspected cross-contamination and a sequencing artifact. In a later analysis, a clonal expansion index for each public chain was calculated from normalized within-repertoire ranks of inferred template counts. In a later analysis, generation probabilities were computed using a VDJ recombination model fitted to out-of-frame rearrangements, and the results were checked against IGoR. In a later analysis, TCR-TCR, TCR-HLA and TCR-CMV co-occurrence was scored with hypergeometric tests, and a repertoire-size bias correction was applied to TCR pairs. To estimate false discovery rates, a later analysis permuted the HLA or CMV assignments 20 times. A later analysis grouped co-occurring TCRs with DBSCAN, adding TCRdist sequence similarity when clustering within HLA-allele-positive subsets. Repertoires with fewer than 30,000 or more than 120,000 public chains were left out of co-occurrence clustering, as were about 5 repertoires with anomalous nucleotide sharing. The clones in this table, taken by TCRdb from immuneACCESS, are in-frame only. Not every clone is retained; where verified, under half of the shortfall comes from an unresolved V gene, and the cause of the rest is unknown. The V and J calls and clone size come from that table; D and trimming were worked out from the DNA. This sample has about 160,000 clones in its table, and 80% of those were observed once. The biggest ten clones account for roughly 9.7% of the sample.

The chain is assembled from TRBV14 and TRBJ2-2, and TRBD2 matches 10 of the central bases. The TCR sequence derives from a man aged 18 to 29 in good health and CMV-seropositive. Material: PBMCs. The sequence in DNA is TGTGCCAGCAGCCGTAGTCCTAGCGGGAGTTTCTACACCGGGGAGCTGTTTTTT. It codes for CASSRSPSGSFYTGELFF. Joined to the reference TRBV14 and TRBJ2-2 proteins, this CDR3 gives the full variable domain: EAGVTQFPSHSVIEKGQTVTLRCDPISGHDNLYWYRRVMGKEIKFLLHFVKESKQDESGMPNNRFLAERTGGTYSTLKVQPAELEDSGVYFCASSRSPSGSFYTGELFFGEGSRLTVL.